The clone carrying this T cell receptor (beta chain) came up a few times. The antigen is not known. Execution of the assay was at deep level. Around 300 ng DNA, tens of thousands of T cell genomes, went into unsorted PBMC replicate PCRs. The assay was immunoSEQ multiplex PCR, and TCRdb's table has in-frame clones only and misses some. The profile shows over 400,000 clones, 70% to 80% of them singletons. The record originates from a study of shared clonotypes between healthy human individuals. Notes on the study in general: Sampling was confined to blood; repertoires within tissues likely differ.

V lost 1 base to trimming and J lost 4 bases; unmatched junction nucleotides: 10. CDR3 length: 17 residues. Germline CDR1 reads GTSNPN; CDR2 reads SVGIG (reference sequence). The source material was PBMCs. The receptor's source is a woman between 40 and 55 years old in good health. Some clones in this sample may be carry-over from other donors' samples. The V gene is TRBV30, the J gene TRBJ2-2; TRBD2 aligns across 9 bases. The CDR3 sequence is CAWSGGAGGPGTGELFF. As DNA, the CDR3 is TGTGCCTGGAGTGGAGGCGCGGGAGGGCCGGGCACCGGGGAGCTGTTTTTT.